The clone carrying this T cell receptor beta chain has only a few counts. Its cognate antigen is unknown. Donors were ostensibly healthy at sampling, although undocumented immune exposures were probable. Trimming shortened V by 1 base and J by 16 bases, and 17 bases separated the two germline ends. Germline assignment: CDR1 SGHVS and CDR2 FQNEAQ. This CDR3 has 13 amino acids. This record belongs to a study of cytomegalovirus exposure and HLA in healthy donors. Study observations and caveats: Owing to their indistinguishability, certain V segments, notably TRBV6-2 and TRBV6-3, were excluded. When a later analysis compared HLA-associated TCR beta chains with equally common others, the HLA-associated chains turned out to be more clonally expanded and to have lower generation probabilities. Certain sequence variants were highly shared and formed a cluster, and this cluster was likely a sequencing artifact.

Both 60 Vbeta primers and 13 Jbeta primers went into the PCR. Method: immunoSEQ multiplex PCR; TCRdb's copy keeps in-frame clones and lacks some. The sample contains some 180,000 clones, approximately 80% of which appear only once. The material sequenced was PBMCs. This chain uses TRBV7-8 with TRBJ2-1; unclear D gene. The receptor was isolated from a girl aged 10 to 17 in good health and CMV-seropositive. DNA of the CDR3: TGTGCCAGCAGCTTAGGGGCTTGGAACTTCTTATTCTTC. This encodes CASSLGAWNFLFF.